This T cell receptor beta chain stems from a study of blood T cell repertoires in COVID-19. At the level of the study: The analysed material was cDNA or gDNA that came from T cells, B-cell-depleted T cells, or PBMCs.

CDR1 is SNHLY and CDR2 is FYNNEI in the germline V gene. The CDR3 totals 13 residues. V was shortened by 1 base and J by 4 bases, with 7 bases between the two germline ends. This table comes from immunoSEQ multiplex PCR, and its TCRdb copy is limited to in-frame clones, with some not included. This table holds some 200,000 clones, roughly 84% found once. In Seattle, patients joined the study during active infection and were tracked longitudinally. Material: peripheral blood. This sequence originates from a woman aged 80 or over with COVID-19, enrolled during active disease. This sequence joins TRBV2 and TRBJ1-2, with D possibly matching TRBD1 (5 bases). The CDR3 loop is CASSEGQPYGYTF. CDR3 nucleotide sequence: TGTGCCAGCAGTGAAGGACAGCCCTATGGCTACACCTTC.